This TCR beta chain appears in the sequencing data of a study of spatial heterogeneity in lung cancer (dated 2019 in TCRdb). General notes on the study: Donors were approximately 72 patients with early-stage, untreated non-small cell lung cancer from the lung TRACERx cohort. Follow-up PBMC samples were sequenced whenever available, with the median time to follow-up being about 2 years after resection. Beta-chain transcripts were consistently detected in greater numbers than alpha-chain transcripts, which likely reflects a higher abundance of beta-chain transcripts. In the raw uncorrected reads, each unique combination of TCR and UMI appeared more than ten times on average. In non-small cell lung cancer, the study made a quantitative comparison of TCR alpha and beta repertoires among multiple tumor regions, matched nontumor lung and blood. Nonsynonymous mutation counts, determined by whole-exome sequencing of tumor tissue, were related to features of the TCR repertoire. At surgery, both alpha and beta chains were TCR-sequenced in roughly 200 tumor regions, 64 matched nontumor lung samples and just over 55 PBMC samples.

To prepare the library, 5' RACE was applied. The sequencer listed for this sample is NextSeq 500. In the TCR library protocol, a unique molecular identifier was attached to each TCR cDNA molecule so that PCR and sequencing errors could be corrected. In the authors' own workflow: Decombinator tools were used for TCR identification, UMI-based error correction and CDR3 extraction. Expanded TCRs were defined as those above a frequency of 2 per 1,000, corresponding to the top 1% of the tumor frequency distribution. Rényi diversity was computed with the R vegan package after subsampling each repertoire 100 times to 5,000 TCRs. CDR3 similarity networks were constructed using string-kernel similarity of amino acid triplets, with links drawn between CDR3s whose pairwise similarity was above 0.82. Clones were called with MiXCR by TCRdb after fastp trimmed the public reads at Q25, and only in-frame beta chains were retained. CDR3 protein sequences are deduplicated, and each keeps its most common genes and DNA. These V and J calls derive from TCRdb rather than the authors' analysis. Within this sample are fewer than 150,000 distinct CDR3 sequences, with approximately 11% of them counted one time only. The ten biggest clones cover 20% to 25% of the sample.

This clonotype appeared many times. It has no known antigen specificity. No much larger clone is present one base from it, and per-base qualities are unavailable. The meaning of the sample's time point label: blood at routine non-recurrence follow-up after resection. Without any cell sorting, TCR sequencing was performed on whole RNA extracted either from tumor and nontumor lung tissue or from cryopreserved PBMC samples. A patient was chosen for TCR sequencing only when enough RNA was available from at least two tumor regions. Reading the germline V gene gives CDR1 MNHEY and CDR2 SVGAGI. The CDR3, cysteine through phenylalanine, is 14 amino acids long. Only CDR3 DNA remains: 42 bases, in frame from the first base. Between the V and J ends, shortened by 2 bases and 5 bases respectively, the junction contains 10 bases. Points the paper makes about the study in general: Ubiquitous expanded tumor TCRs were found in blood more often at tumor resection than at routine follow-up. Only 14 patients were included in comparisons of baseline and follow-up blood repertoires. Additional single-cell paired TCR alpha and beta sequencing was considered necessary to confirm, at a functional level, the hypothesis that regional TCRs recognize regional mutations.

The specimen comprised PBMCs, sampled at follow-up. The clonotype was recovered from a female donor with early-stage non-small cell lung cancer. The chain joins TRBV6-5 to TRBJ1-5; tentative D gene TRBD1, with 6 bases matching. At the DNA level, the sequence is TGTGCCAGCAGTTACAACAGGGAATATCAGCCCCAGCATTTT. Its translation is CASSYNREYQPQHF.